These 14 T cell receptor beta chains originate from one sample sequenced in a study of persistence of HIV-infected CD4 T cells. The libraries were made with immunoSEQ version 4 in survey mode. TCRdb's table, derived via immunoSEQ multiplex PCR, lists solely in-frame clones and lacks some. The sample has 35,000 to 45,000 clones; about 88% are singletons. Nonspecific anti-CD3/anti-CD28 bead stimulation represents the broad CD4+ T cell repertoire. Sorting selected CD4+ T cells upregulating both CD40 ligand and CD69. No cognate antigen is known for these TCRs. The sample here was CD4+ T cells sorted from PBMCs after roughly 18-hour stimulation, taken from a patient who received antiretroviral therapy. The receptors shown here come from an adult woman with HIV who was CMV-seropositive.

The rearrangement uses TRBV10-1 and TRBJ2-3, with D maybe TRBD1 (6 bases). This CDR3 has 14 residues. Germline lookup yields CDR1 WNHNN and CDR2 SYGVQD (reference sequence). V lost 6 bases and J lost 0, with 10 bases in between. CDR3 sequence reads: CASRRGISTDTQYF. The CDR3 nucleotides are TGCGCCAGCAGGAGGGGGATTAGCACAGATACGCAGTATTTT.

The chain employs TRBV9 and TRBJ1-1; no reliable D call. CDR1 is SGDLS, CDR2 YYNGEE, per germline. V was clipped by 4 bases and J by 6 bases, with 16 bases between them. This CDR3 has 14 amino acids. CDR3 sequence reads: CASSPYGDSAEAFF. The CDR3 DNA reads TGTGCCAGCAGCCCGTATGGGGATTCGGCTGAAGCTTTCTTT.

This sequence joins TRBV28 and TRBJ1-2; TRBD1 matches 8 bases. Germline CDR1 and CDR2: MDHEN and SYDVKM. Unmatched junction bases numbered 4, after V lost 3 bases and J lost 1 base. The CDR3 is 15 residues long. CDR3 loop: CASSFGTGNNYGYTF. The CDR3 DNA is TGTGCCAGCAGTTTCGGGACAGGAAATAACTATGGCTACACCTTC.

CDR3 coding DNA: TGTGCCAGCAGTTACGGGACAGGGAGCGAGCAGTACGTC. Residues: CASSYGTGSEQYV. J is TRBJ2-7 and V is TRBV6-5, with TRBD1 matching over 9 bases. After removal of 2 bases from V and 6 bases from J, the junction contained 2 bases not matched to a gene. CDR3 length: 13 amino acids. The germline gives CDR1 MNHEY, CDR2 SVGAGI.

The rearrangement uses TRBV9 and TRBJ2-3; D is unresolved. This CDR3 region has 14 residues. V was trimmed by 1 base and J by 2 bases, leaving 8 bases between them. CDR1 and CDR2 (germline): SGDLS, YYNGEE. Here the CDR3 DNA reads TGTGCCAGCAGCGTACAGGATTACACAGATACGCAGTATTTT. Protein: CASSVQDYTDTQYF.

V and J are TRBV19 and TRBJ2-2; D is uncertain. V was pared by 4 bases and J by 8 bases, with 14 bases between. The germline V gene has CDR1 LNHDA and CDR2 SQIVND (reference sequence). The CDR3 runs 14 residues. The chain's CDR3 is CASSRGRTPGELFF. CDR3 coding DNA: TGTGCCAGTAGTAGAGGACGTACGCCGGGGGAGCTGTTTTTT.

CDR3 bases: TGTGCCAGTAGCGGGACAGTACCTAACTATGGCTACACCTTC. Its protein is CASSGTVPNYGYTF. The chain joins TRBV19 to TRBJ1-2; 7 bases fit TRBD1. V was clipped by 6 bases and J by 0 bases; unmatched bases: 4. The germline gives CDR1 LNHDA, CDR2 SQIVND (reference sequence). The CDR3 runs 14 residues.

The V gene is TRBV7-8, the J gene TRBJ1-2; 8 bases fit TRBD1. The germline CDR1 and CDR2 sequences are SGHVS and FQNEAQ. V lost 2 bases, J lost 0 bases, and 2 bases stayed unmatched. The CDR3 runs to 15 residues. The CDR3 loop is CASSLNRGTNYGYTF. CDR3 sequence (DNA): TGTGCCAGCAGCTTAAACAGGGGGACTAACTATGGCTACACCTTC.

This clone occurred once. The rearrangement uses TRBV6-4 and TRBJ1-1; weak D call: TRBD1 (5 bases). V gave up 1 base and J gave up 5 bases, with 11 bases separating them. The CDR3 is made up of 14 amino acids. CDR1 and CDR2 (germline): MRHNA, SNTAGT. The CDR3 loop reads CASSDYPRVTEAFF. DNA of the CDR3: TGTGCCAGCAGTGACTACCCCAGGGTAACTGAAGCTTTCTTT.

The CDR3 DNA reads TGTGCCAGCAGCCTAGAAACACCGAATCAGCCCCAGCATTTT. Protein: CASSLETPNQPQHF. The chain joins TRBV7-8 to TRBJ1-5; no clear D. This CDR3 spans 14 amino acids. Trimming pared 5 bases from V and 4 bases from J, leaving 12 bases between. Germline lookup yields CDR1 SGHVS and CDR2 FQNEAQ.

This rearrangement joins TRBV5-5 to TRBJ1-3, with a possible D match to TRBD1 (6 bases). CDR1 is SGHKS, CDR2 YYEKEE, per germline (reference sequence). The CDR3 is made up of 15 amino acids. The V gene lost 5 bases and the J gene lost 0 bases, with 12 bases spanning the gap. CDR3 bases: TGTGCCAGCAGAGGGACATTTATCTCTGGAAACACCATATATTTT. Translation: CASRGTFISGNTIYF. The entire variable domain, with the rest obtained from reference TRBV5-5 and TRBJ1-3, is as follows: DAGVTQSPTHLIKTRGQQVTLRCSPISGHKSVSWYQQVLGQGPQFIFQYYEKEERGRGNFPDRFSARQFPNYSSELNVNALLLGDSALYLCASRGTFISGNTIYFGEGSWLTVV.

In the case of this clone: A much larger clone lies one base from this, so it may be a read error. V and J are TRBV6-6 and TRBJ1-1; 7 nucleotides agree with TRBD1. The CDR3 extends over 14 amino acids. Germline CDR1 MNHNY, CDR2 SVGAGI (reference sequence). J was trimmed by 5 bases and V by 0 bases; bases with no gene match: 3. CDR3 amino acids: CASSYSTGITEAFF. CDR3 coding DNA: TGTGCCAGCAGTTACTCGACAGGGATTACTGAAGCTTTCTTT.

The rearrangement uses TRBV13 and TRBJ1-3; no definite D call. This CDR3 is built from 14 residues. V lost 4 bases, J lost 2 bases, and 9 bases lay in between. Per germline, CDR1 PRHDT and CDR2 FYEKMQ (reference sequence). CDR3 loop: CASSSYTAGNTIYF. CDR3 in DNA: TGTGCCAGCAGCTCTTACACTGCTGGAAACACCATATATTTT.

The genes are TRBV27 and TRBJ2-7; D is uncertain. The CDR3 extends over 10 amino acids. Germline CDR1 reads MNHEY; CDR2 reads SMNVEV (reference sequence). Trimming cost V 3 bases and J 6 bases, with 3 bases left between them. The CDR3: CASSFFEQYV. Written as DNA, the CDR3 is TGTGCCAGCAGTTTTTTCGAGCAGTACGTC.